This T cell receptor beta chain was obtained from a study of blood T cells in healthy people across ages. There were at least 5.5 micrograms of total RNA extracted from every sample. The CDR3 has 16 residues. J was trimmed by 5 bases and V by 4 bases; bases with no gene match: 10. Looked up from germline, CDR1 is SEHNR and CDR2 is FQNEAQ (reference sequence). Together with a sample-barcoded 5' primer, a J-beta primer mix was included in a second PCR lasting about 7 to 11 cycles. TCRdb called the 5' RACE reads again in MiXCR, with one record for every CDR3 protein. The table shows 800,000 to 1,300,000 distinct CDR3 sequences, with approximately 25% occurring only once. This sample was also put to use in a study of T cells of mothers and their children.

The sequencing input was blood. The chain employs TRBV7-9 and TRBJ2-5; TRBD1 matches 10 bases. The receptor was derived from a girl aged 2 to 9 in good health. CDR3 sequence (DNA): TGTGCCAGCAGCTCCCGGTCCGACAGGGGGCGTGAGACCCAGTACTTC. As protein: CASSSRSDRGRETQYF.